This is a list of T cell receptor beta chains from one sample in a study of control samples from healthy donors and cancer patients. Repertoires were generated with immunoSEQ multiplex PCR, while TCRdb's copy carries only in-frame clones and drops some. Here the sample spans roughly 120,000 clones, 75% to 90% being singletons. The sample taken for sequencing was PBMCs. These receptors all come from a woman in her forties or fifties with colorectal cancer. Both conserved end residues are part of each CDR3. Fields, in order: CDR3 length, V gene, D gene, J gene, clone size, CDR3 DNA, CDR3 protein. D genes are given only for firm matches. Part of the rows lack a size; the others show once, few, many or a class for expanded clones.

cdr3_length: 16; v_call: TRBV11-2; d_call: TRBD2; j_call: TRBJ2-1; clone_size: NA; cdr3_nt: TGTGCCAGCAGCTTAGCCGGACTAGCGGGATTTAATGAGCAGTTCTTC; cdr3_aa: CASSLAGLAGFNEQFF
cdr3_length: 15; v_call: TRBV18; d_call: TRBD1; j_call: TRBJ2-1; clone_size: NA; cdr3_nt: TGTGCCAGCTCACCACCGGCGACAGGGATACATGAGCAGTTCTTC; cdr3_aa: CASSPPATGIHEQFF
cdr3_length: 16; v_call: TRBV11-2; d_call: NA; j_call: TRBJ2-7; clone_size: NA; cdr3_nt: TGTGCCAGCAGCTCATTTCAGAGGACCGCAAACTACGAGCAGTACTTC; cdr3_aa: CASSSFQRTANYEQYF
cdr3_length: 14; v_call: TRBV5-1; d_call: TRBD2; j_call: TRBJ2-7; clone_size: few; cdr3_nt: TGCGCCAGCAGCGAGGGACTAGCGGGGGGTGAGCAGTACTTC; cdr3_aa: CASSEGLAGGEQYF
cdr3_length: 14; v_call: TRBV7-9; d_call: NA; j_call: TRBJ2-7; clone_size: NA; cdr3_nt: TGTGCCAGCAGCCGGGACAAGGTGGCCTACGAGCAGTACTTC; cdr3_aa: CASSRDKVAYEQYF
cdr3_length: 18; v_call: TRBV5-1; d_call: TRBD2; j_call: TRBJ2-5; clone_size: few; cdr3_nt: TGCGCCAGCAGCTCCACGGGGCTAGCGGGAGGCAGGGCAGGGACCCAGTACTTC; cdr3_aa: CASSSTGLAGGRAGTQYF
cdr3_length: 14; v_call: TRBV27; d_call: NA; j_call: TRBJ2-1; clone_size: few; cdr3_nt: TGTGCCAGCTCCCCTAGGAGGACCTACAATGAGCAGTTCTTC; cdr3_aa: CASSPRRTYNEQFF
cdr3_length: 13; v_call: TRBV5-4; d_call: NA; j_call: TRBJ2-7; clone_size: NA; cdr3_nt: TGTGCCAGCAGCCTGCAGAGAACCTACGAGCAGTACTTC; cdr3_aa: CASSLQRTYEQYF
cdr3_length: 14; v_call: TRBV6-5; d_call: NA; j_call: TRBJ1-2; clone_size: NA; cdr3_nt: TGTGCCAGCAGTTCAGCGGGACACCGCTATGGCTACACCTTC; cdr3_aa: CASSSAGHRYGYTF
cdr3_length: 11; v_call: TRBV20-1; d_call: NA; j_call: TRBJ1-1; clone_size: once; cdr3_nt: TGCAGTGCTGGTCTTGGGGCTGAAGCTTTCTTT; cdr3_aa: CSAGLGAEAFF
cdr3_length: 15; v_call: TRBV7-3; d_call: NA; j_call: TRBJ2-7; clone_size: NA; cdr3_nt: TGTGCCAGCAGCGCAGGGTCAGCGGGACAATACGAGCAGTACTTC; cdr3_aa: CASSAGSAGQYEQYF
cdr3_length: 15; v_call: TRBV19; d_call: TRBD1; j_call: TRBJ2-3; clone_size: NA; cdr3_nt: TGTGCCAGTAGTAGGGACAGGGTGGGCACAGATACGCAGTATTTT; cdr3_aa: CASSRDRVGTDTQYF
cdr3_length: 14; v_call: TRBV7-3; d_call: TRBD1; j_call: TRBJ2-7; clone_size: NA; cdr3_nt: TGTGCCAGCAGCATGACTCAGGGGGCCTACGAGCAGTACTTC; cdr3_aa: CASSMTQGAYEQYF
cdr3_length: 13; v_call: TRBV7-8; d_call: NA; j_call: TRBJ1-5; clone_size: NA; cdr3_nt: TGTGCCAGCAGCTTAAGCAGGGATCAGCCCCAGCATTTT; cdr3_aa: CASSLSRDQPQHF
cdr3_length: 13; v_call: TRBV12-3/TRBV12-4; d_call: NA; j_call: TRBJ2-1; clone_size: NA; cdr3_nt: TGTGCCAGCACCCGTGGTAGCGAGGGTGAGCAGTTCTTC; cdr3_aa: CASTRGSEGEQFF
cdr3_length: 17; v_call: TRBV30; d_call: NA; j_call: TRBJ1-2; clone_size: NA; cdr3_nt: TGTGCCTGGACTAAGGGTTTGGAAGGACTTACTAACTATGGCTACACCTTC; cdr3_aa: CAWTKGLEGLTNYGYTF
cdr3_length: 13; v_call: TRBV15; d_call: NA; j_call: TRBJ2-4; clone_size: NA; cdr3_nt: TGTGCCACCAGCAGAGGGAGCGGTGCCATTCAGTACTTC; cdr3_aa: CATSRGSGAIQYF
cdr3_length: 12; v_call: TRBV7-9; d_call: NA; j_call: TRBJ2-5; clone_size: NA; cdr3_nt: TGTGCCAGCAGCTTAGCGTTGGAGACCCAGTACTTC; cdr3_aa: CASSLALETQYF
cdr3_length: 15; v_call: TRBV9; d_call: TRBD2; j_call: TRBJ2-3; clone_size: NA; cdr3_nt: TGTGCCAGCAGCGGACTAGCGGGAGGCCCAGATACGCAGTATTTT; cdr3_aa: CASSGLAGGPDTQYF
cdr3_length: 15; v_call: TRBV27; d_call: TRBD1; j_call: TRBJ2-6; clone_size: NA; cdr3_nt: TGTGCCAGCAGACCAGGGGGCGGAGGGGCCAACGTCCTGACTTTC; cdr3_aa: CASRPGGGGANVLTF
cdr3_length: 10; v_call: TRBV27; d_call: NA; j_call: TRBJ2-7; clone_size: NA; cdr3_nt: TGTGCCTCGGGTAGGTACGAGCAGTACTTC; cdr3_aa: CASGRYEQYF
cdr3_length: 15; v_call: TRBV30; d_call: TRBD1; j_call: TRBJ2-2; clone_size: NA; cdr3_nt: TGTGCCTGGAGTGGAGGGGGCTTGAACACCGGGGAGCTGTTTTTT; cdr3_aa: CAWSGGGLNTGELFF
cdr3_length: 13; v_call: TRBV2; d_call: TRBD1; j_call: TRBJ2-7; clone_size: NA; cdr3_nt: TGTGCCAGCAGAGAAGGGACAGACTACGAGCAGTACTTC; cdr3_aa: CASREGTDYEQYF
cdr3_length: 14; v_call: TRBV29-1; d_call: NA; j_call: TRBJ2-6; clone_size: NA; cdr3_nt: TGCAGCGTAGACGACCGGTCTGGGGCCAACGTCCTGACTTTC; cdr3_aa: CSVDDRSGANVLTF
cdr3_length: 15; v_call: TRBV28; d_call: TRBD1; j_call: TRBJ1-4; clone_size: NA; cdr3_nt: TGTGCCAGCATAAAAGACAGGGCAACTAATGAAAAACTGTTTTTT; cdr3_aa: CASIKDRATNEKLFF
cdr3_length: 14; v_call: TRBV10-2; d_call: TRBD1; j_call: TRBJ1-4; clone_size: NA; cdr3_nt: TGCGCCAGCAATAACAGGGGTTCTAGTGAAAAACTGTTTTTT; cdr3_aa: CASNNRGSSEKLFF
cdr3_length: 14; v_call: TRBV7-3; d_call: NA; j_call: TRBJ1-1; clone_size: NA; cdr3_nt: TGTGCCAGCAGCCCTAGTGGGCAGAACACTGAAGCTTTCTTT; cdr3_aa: CASSPSGQNTEAFF
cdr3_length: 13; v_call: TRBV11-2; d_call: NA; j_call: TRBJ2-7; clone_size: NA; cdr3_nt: TGTGCCAGCAGCCAGGGGTTACCCTACGAGCAGTACTTC; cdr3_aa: CASSQGLPYEQYF
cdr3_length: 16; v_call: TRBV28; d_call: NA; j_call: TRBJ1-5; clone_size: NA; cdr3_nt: TGTGCCAGCAGTTTATATCAAGGGCGGGTAAGTCAGCCCCAGCATTTT; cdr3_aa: CASSLYQGRVSQPQHF
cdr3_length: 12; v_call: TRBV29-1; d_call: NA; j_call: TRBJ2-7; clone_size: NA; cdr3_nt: TGCAGCGTTAGTCCTAGCCCCAAGGAGCAGTACTTC; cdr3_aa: CSVSPSPKEQYF
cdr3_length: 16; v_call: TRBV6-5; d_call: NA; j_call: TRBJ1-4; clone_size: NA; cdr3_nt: TGTGCCAGCAGTTACTCGGGGTTTCAGACTAATGAAAAACTGTTTTTT; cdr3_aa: CASSYSGFQTNEKLFF
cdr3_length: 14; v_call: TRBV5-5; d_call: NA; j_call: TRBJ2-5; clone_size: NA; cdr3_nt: TGTGCCAGCAGCTTGGTACACGGCCAAGAGACCCAGTACTTC; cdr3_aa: CASSLVHGQETQYF
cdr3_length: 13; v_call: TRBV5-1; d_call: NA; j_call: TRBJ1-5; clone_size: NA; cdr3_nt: TGCGCCAGCCGGGAAAGGGGTGGTCAGCCCCAGCATTTT; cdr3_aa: CASRERGGQPQHF
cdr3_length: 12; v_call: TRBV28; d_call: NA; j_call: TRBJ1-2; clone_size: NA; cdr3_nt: TGTGCCAGCAGTTTCGGGGGGTCCGGCTACACCTTC; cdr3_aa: CASSFGGSGYTF
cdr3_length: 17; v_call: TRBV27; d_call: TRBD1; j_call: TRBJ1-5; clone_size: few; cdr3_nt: TGTGCCAGCAGTCCGAGACAGGGGAGGTTAGGCAATCAGCCCCAGCATTTT; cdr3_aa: CASSPRQGRLGNQPQHF
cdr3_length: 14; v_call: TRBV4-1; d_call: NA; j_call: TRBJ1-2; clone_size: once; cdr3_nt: TGCGCCAGCAGCCAGATCCGAGGAAACTATGGCTACACCTTC; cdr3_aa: CASSQIRGNYGYTF
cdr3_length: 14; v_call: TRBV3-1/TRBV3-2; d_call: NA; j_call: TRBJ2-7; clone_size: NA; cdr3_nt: TGTGCCAGCAGCCAAGGGACAGACACCTACGAGCAGTACTTC; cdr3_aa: CASSQGTDTYEQYF
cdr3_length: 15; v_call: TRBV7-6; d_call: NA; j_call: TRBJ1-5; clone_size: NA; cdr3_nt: TGTGCCAGCAGCTTGTGGCAGGGCATCAATCAGCCCCAGCATTTT; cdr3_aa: CASSLWQGINQPQHF
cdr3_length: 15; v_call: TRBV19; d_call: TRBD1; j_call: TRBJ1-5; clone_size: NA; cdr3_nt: TGTGCCAGTAGGACCGGACAGGGGGTAGGGCAGCCCCAGCATTTT; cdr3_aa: CASRTGQGVGQPQHF
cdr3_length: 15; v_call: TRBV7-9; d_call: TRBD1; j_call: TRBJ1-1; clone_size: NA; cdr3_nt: TGTGCCAGCAGCTTGACGGGACAGGGTGGCACTGAAGCTTTCTTT; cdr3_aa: CASSLTGQGGTEAFF
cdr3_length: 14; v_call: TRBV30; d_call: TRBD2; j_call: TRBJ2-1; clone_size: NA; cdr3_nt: TGTGCCTGGACTGAACTAGCGGGAGACAATGAGCAGTTCTTC; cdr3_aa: CAWTELAGDNEQFF